This entry lists 21 T cell receptor beta chains sequenced from one sample in a study of blood T cell repertoires in COVID-19. The repertoire was sequenced with immunoSEQ multiplex PCR; TCRdb's copy has only in-frame clones and lacks some. The data hold 220,000 or so clones, with roughly 86% observed a single time. Sequencing was performed on peripheral blood. These receptors all stem from a woman aged 45 to 65 with COVID-19, enrolled during active disease.

At least ten counts were recorded for this clone. The chain couples TRBV11-3 to TRBJ1-2; no reliable D call. Germline CDR1 is SGHNT and CDR2 is YENEEA. Trimming cost V 1 base and J 8 bases, with 14 bases left between them. This CDR3 has 14 residues. CDR3: CASSLGGLERGYTF. As DNA, the CDR3 is TGTGCCAGCAGCTTAGGCGGCCTCGAGAGAGGCTACACCTTC.

The chain employs TRBV4-3 and TRBJ1-2; D is unresolved. Germline loops: CDR1 LGHNA, CDR2 YSLEER. V was pared by 0 bases and J by 2 bases, with 7 bases between. The CDR3 length is 14 residues. CDR3 coding DNA: TGCGCCAGCAGCCAAGATCGGAGGAACTATGGCTACACCTTC. Protein product: CASSQDRRNYGYTF.

The chain uses TRBV25-1 and TRBJ2-2; D might be TRBD2 (6 bases). The germline V gene encodes CDR1 MGHDK and CDR2 SYGVNS. The germline V and J ends were trimmed by 1 base and 6 bases, with 12 bases remaining between them. The CDR3 has 15 amino acids. The CDR3 region has the DNA TGTGCCAGCAGTGAATCGGTAGGAGGGCCCGGGGAGCTGTTTTTT. Its translation: CASSESVGGPGELFF.

V is TRBV5-5 and J is TRBJ1-3; the D gene is possibly TRBD1 (5 bases). The CDR3 is 15 amino acids. The germline CDR1 and CDR2 sequences are SGHKS and YYEKEE (reference sequence). The V end was cut by 4 bases, the J end by 0 bases, with 11 bases between. This CDR3 reads CASSLPTGSGNTIYF. CDR3 sequence (DNA): TGTGCCAGCAGCCTACCCACAGGCTCTGGAAACACCATATATTTT. The whole variable domain, remainder taken from reference TRBV5-5 and TRBJ1-3, is DAGVTQSPTHLIKTRGQQVTLRCSPISGHKSVSWYQQVLGQGPQFIFQYYEKEERGRGNFPDRFSARQFPNYSSELNVNALLLGDSALYLCASSLPTGSGNTIYFGEGSWLTVV.

The V gene is TRBV9, the J gene TRBJ1-5; 8 nucleotides align to TRBD1. This CDR3 region has 15 residues. The V gene end was trimmed by 0 bases and the J gene end by 5 bases; junction bases not matched to a gene: 4. Germline lookup yields CDR1 SGDLS and CDR2 YYNGEE. The CDR3 bases are TGTGCCAGCAGCGTAGGGGCGGACAGGGATCAGCCCCAGCATTTT. This sequence encodes CASSVGADRDQPQHF.

This clone was seen a single time. The rearrangement uses TRBV27 and TRBJ2-1; 7 bases match TRBD1. Germline CDR1 reads MNHEY; CDR2 reads SMNVEV (reference sequence). Losses at the gene ends were 5 bases for V and 3 bases for J; bases not matched to a gene: 16. This CDR3 region has 18 residues. CDR3: CASSQGDRLRALYNEQFF. The CDR3 DNA reads TGTGCCAGCAGTCAAGGGGACAGACTACGGGCCCTCTACAATGAGCAGTTCTTC.

This clone was observed a few times. This chain uses TRBV5-4 with TRBJ1-3; 7 bases are shared with TRBD1. The CDR3 sequence is 14 residues long. V lost 2 bases to trimming and J lost 2 bases; unmatched junction nucleotides: 1. Germline CDR1 reads SGHNT; CDR2 reads YYREEE (reference sequence). The CDR3 DNA is TGTGCCAGCAGCTTAGACAGGGCTGGAAACACCATATATTTT. As protein: CASSLDRAGNTIYF.

V is TRBV7-9 and J is TRBJ2-7; the match to TRBD1 covers 10 bases. The germline V gene has CDR1 SEHNR and CDR2 FQNEAQ (reference sequence). This CDR3 spans 15 amino acids. The J segment lost 4 bases and the V segment lost 4 bases, leaving 7 bases of the junction unmatched. CDR3 sequence: CASSYSGTGVYEQYF. DNA for the CDR3: TGTGCCAGCAGCTATTCTGGGACAGGGGTATACGAGCAGTACTTC. The whole variable domain, remainder taken from reference TRBV7-9 and TRBJ2-7, is DTGVSQNPRHKITKRGQNVTFRCDPISEHNRLYWYRQTLGQGPEFLTYFQNEAQLEKSRLLSDRFSAERPKGSFSTLEIQRTEQGDSAMYLCASSYSGTGVYEQYFGPGTRLTVT.

This chain links TRBV10-2 with TRBJ1-2; weak D call: TRBD1 (5 bases). Trimming pared 4 bases from V and 8 bases from J, leaving 14 bases between. Germline V gene data show CDR1 as WSHSY and CDR2 as SAAADI. The CDR3 contains 13 residues. In DNA form, the CDR3 reads TGCGCCAGCAGTGTCGAAGGGGATGGCGGCTACACCTTC. Protein product: CASSVEGDGGYTF.

V is TRBV5-1 and J is TRBJ1-4, with 9 bases that match TRBD1. CDR3 size: 15 residues. The junction had 7 bases not matched to a gene; V was cut back by 2 bases and J by 8 bases. CDR1 SGHRS and CDR2 YFSETQ come from the germline V gene. The CDR3 loop is CASSLATGGREKLFF. CDR3 DNA: TGCGCCAGCAGCTTAGCGACAGGGGGGCGGGAAAAACTGTTTTTT.

The DNA of the CDR3 is TGTGCCAGCAGTTTGTCAGAGGCCGGGGAGCTGTTTTTT. Residues: CASSLSEAGELFF. This chain joins TRBV12-3 or TRBV12-4 and TRBJ2-2, with D hard to call. Trimming removed 3 bases from V and 6 bases from J, with 8 bases in between. CDR3 length equals 13 residues.

The chain combines TRBV18 with TRBJ1-6; D is uncertain. Germline lookup yields CDR1 KGHSH and CDR2 LQKENI. There are 14 residues in the CDR3. Trimming shortened V by 3 bases and J by 7 bases, and 10 bases separated the two germline ends. The CDR3, as DNA: TGTGCCAGCTCACCCTTAGAGGGAAATTCACCCCTCCACTTT. Translating gives CASSPLEGNSPLHF.

The V call is TRBV9, the J call TRBJ1-5, with D possibly being TRBD1 (5 bases). The germline CDR1 and CDR2 sequences are SGDLS and YYNGEE. Deletions cut 4 bases from V and 3 bases from J, with 17 bases between. The CDR3 has 16 residues. The CDR3 loop is CASSPGPRGDNQPQHF. The CDR3 coding sequence is TGTGCCAGCAGCCCAGGGCCCCGAGGCGACAATCAGCCCCAGCATTTT.

This clone was picked up a small number of times. The chain links TRBV2 to TRBJ2-1, with a weak D call TRBD2 (5 bases). V was clipped by 1 base and J by 9 bases, with 22 bases between them. CDR1 and CDR2 from the germline V gene are SNHLY and FYNNEI. The length of the CDR3 is 17 residues. Here the CDR3 DNA reads TGTGCCAGCAGTGAAGGAAGAAGGTCGGGGAAGTCAATTGAGCAGTTCTTC. This gives the protein CASSEGRRSGKSIEQFF. The whole variable domain, filled in from reference TRBV2 and TRBJ2-1, reads EPEVTQTPSHQVTQMGQEVILRCVPISNHLYFYWYRQILGQKVEFLVSFYNNEISEKSEIFDDQFSVERPDGSNFTLKIRSTKLEDSAMYFCASSEGRRSGKSIEQFFGPGTRLTVL.

The chain uses TRBV11-2 and TRBJ2-7, with a weak D call TRBD2 (5 bases). Germline CDR1 and CDR2: SGHAT and FQNNGV. This CDR3 is built from 16 residues. The ends were cut back, 1 base at V and 0 bases at J, with 13 bases in the middle. The CDR3 region has the DNA TGTGCCAGCAGCTTAGTGGGAGCGATTAACTCCTACGAGCAGTACTTC. Translating gives CASSLVGAINSYEQYF.

The chain carries TRBV5-5 and TRBJ2-7; 7 bases are shared with TRBD2. Germline CDR1 is SGHKS and CDR2 is YYEKEE (reference sequence). V gave up 5 bases and J gave up 3 bases; unmatched junction bases: 14. The CDR3 covers 16 residues. CDR3 DNA sequence: TGTGCCAGCAGAAAGAGCGGGACGAGCAATTTCTACGAGCAGTACGTC. Its protein is CASRKSGTSNFYEQYV.

This rearrangement joins TRBV5-1 to TRBJ1-3; a weak D match, TRBD1 (5 bases). The V end was cut by 0 bases, the J end by 4 bases, with 23 bases between. CDR3 length equals 19 residues. Germline V gene sequence: CDR1 SGHRS, CDR2 YFSETQ. The CDR3 sequence is CASSLVVARVRARGNTIYF. In DNA, the CDR3 is TGCGCCAGCAGCTTGGTTGTCGCCAGGGTAAGGGCTAGAGGAAACACCATATATTTT.

This clone was counted only a few times. V gene TRBV11-2 combines with J gene TRBJ1-6; no definite D call. CDR1 is SGHAT and CDR2 is FQNNGV in the germline V gene. The CDR3 is 14 amino acids. The V gene lost 0 bases and the J gene lost 11 bases, with 11 bases spanning the gap. The CDR3 DNA is TGTGCCAGCAGCTTAGAATGGGGAGGGACACCCCTCCACTTT. This gives the protein CASSLEWGGTPLHF.

The V call is TRBV27, the J call TRBJ1-5; D not resolved. Germline lookup yields CDR1 MNHEY and CDR2 SMNVEV (reference sequence). V shed 2 bases and J shed 6 bases, with 11 bases lying between them. The CDR3 consists of 14 residues. This CDR3 is CASSLKPELQPQHF. In nucleotides, the CDR3 is TGTGCCAGCAGTTTAAAGCCCGAACTTCAGCCCCAGCATTTT.

The chain has TRBV5-1 and TRBJ1-2; D is possibly TRBD1 (6 bases). V was cut by 4 bases and J by 2 bases, with 9 bases left in between. The CDR3 has 13 amino acids. Germline CDR1 is SGHRS and CDR2 is YFSETQ. DNA for the CDR3: TGCGCCAGCAGCCCCGGGACAAACTATGGCTACACCTTC. This encodes CASSPGTNYGYTF. The entire variable domain, with the rest obtained from reference TRBV5-1 and TRBJ1-2, is as follows: KAGVTQTPRYLIKTRGQQVTLSCSPISGHRSVSWYQQTPGQGLQFLFEYFSETQRNKGNFPGRFSGRQFSNSRSEMNVSTLELGDSALYLCASSPGTNYGYTFGSGTRLTVV.

This rearrangement joins TRBV6-5 to TRBJ2-7; weak D call: TRBD1 (5 bases). The length of the CDR3 is 14 residues. Trimming removed 5 bases at V and 0 bases at J, with 11 bases between. Germline CDR1 reads MNHEY; CDR2 reads SVGAGI. The CDR3 DNA reads TGTGCCAGCAGTACAGGACCCAGCTCCTACGAGCAGTACGTC. Translated: CASSTGPSSYEQYV.